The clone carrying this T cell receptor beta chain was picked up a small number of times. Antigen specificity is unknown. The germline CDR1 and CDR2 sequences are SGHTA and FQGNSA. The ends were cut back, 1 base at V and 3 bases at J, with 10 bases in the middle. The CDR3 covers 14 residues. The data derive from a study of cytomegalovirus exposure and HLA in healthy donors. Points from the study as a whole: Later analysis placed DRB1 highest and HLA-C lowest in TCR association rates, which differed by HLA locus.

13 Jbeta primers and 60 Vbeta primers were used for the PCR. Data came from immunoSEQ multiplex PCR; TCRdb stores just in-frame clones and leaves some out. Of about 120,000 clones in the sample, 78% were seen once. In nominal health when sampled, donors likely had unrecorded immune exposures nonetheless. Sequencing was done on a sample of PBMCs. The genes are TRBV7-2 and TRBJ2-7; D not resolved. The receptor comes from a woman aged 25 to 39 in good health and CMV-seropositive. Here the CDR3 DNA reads TGTGCCAGCAGCTTAGTTCTATCGGGCTACGAGCAGTACTTC. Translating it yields CASSLVLSGYEQYF.